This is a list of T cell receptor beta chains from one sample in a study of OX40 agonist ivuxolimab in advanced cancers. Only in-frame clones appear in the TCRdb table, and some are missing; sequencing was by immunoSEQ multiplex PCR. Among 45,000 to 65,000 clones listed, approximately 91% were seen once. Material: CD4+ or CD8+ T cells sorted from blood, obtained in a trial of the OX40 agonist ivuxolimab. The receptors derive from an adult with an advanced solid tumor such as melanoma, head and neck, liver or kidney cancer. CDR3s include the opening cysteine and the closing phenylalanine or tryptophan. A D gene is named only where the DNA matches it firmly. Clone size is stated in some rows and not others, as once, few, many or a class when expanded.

TGTGCCAGTACCCGGGACAGGGGGAACACTGAAGCTTTCTTT CASTRDRGNTEAFF TRBJ1-1 NA TRBV19 TRBD1
TGTGCCAGCAGGGGCGTCGGGGAGCTGTTTTTT CASRGVGELFF TRBJ2-2 NA TRBV25-1 NA
TGTGCCAGCTCACCCTTTACTGACAGAAGCAAACTGTTTTTT CASSPFTDRSKLFF TRBJ1-4 few TRBV18 NA
TGTGCCAGCAGACCCGGACACCTCTATGGCTACACCTTC CASRPGHLYGYTF TRBJ1-2 NA TRBV28 NA
TGTGCCAGCAGCCAAGAGACGGGCAATGAGCAGTTCTTC CASSQETGNEQFF TRBJ2-1 NA TRBV4-2 NA
TGTGCCAGCAAGACAGACATGAACACTGAAGCTTTCTTT CASKTDMNTEAFF TRBJ1-1 NA TRBV5-4 NA
TGTGCCAGCAGCTCAGGGGTTTTGGGCAATCAGCCCCAGCATTTT CASSSGVLGNQPQHF TRBJ1-5 NA TRBV7-6 NA
TGTGCCGGAGGGGGGGGACCCAGCTCCTATAATTCACCCCTCCACTTT CAGGGGPSSYNSPLHF TRBJ1-6 NA TRBV5-6 NA
TGTGCCAGCAGTGAACCGGGGGCCAAAAACATTCAGTACTTC CASSEPGAKNIQYF TRBJ2-4 NA TRBV25-1 NA
TGTGCCAGCAGCTCCGGACTAGCGGGAGGGGCTTCCCAACGCAATGAGCAGTTCTTC CASSSGLAGGASQRNEQFF TRBJ2-1 NA TRBV7-8 TRBD2
TGTGCCAGCAGCTTCCCCGGGACAGACAAATACGAGCAGTACTTC CASSFPGTDKYEQYF TRBJ2-7 NA TRBV5-4 TRBD1
TGTGCCAGCTTGCGGACCGACCACTCCTACGAGCAGTACTTC CASLRTDHSYEQYF TRBJ2-7 NA TRBV28 NA
TGTGCCAGCAGCGGGAGCGGGGGGCGCTACGAGCAGTACTTC CASSGSGGRYEQYF TRBJ2-7 once TRBV5-4 TRBD2
TGTGCCAGCAGCTTGGGGTCGGAGACCCAGTACTTC CASSLGSETQYF TRBJ2-5 NA TRBV5-6 NA
TGTGCCAGCTCAATTACAGGGGGCTACGAGCAGTACTTC CASSITGGYEQYF TRBJ2-7 NA TRBV18 TRBD1
TGCGCCAGCAGCTTGGTCCCTAGCGGGGGCTCAATCTCCTACGAGCAGTACTTC CASSLVPSGGSISYEQYF TRBJ2-7 NA TRBV5-1 TRBD2
TGTGCCAGCAGCGCCGGGAAGGGGGCGGCGGCATTAGATACGCAGTATTTT CASSAGKGAAALDTQYF TRBJ2-3 NA TRBV7-9 TRBD1
TGTGCCAGCAGTACGGGGACAGGGACTAATGAAAAACTGTTTTTT CASSTGTGTNEKLFF TRBJ1-4 NA TRBV27 TRBD1
TGTGCCAGCAGCTTATCGCGAGAGGGGAGCAATGAGCAGTTCTTC CASSLSREGSNEQFF TRBJ2-1 few TRBV7-9 NA
TGCGCCAGCAGCTTCCCGGGGGCCCAAGAGACCCAGTACTTC CASSFPGAQETQYF TRBJ2-5 NA TRBV5-1 NA
TGCGCCAGCAGCCAAGAGGAATGGTTCATGAACACTGAAGCTTTCTTT CASSQEEWFMNTEAFF TRBJ1-1 NA TRBV4-1 NA
TGTGCCAGCAGCGTAACAACAGGGGGAGTCTATGGCTACACCTTC CASSVTTGGVYGYTF TRBJ1-2 few TRBV9 TRBD1
TGTGCCAGCAGCTTAGATTCATCGCTTACGCAGTATTTT CASSLDSSLTQYF TRBJ2-3 NA TRBV11-3 NA
TGTGCCAGCAGCTTGGTGTCGCAGGTTCCAAATCAGCCCCAGCATTTT CASSLVSQVPNQPQHF TRBJ1-5 NA TRBV7-8 NA
TGTGCCAGTCAAATCCGGGACAGGATGGTTTCGTATCAGCCCCAGCATTTT CASQIRDRMVSYQPQHF TRBJ1-5 NA TRBV19 TRBD1
TGTGCCAGCAGCTTGTTTCGGGGGGAAGAGACCCAGTACTTC CASSLFRGEETQYF TRBJ2-5 NA TRBV7-9 TRBD2
TGTGCCTGGAGTGTATCCCGACAGCTCAATCAGCCCCAGCATTTT CAWSVSRQLNQPQHF TRBJ1-5 NA TRBV30 NA
TGTGCCAGCAGCTTTACTCTCCCCATGGGAGAGACCCAGTACTTC CASSFTLPMGETQYF TRBJ2-5 NA TRBV5-5 NA
TGTGCCAGCAGTTTACAGCTAGGGGGAGAGACCCAGTACTTC CASSLQLGGETQYF TRBJ2-5 NA TRBV28 NA
TGTGCCAGCAGTTCGGGACAGGGGAACTATGGCTACACCTTC CASSSGQGNYGYTF TRBJ1-2 NA TRBV7-9 TRBD1
TGTGCCAGCAGTGTAAAGGCAAACACTGAAGCTTTCTTT CASSVKANTEAFF TRBJ1-1 NA TRBV6-6 NA
TGTGCCAGCAGCTTGGTCCAGGAGAATACTGAAGCTTTCTTT CASSLVQENTEAFF TRBJ1-1 once TRBV5-4 NA
TGTGCCAGTAGTATTCCCGGGCAGGTGGAGAACACTGAAGCTTTCTTT CASSIPGQVENTEAFF TRBJ1-1 few TRBV19 NA
TGTGCCAGCAGTCTAGGACAGATTAGCAAGCAGTACTTC CASSLGQISKQYF TRBJ2-7 NA TRBV28 NA
TGTGCCAGCAGCTTAGGTTACCGCGGCGGGGAGACGAGCTACACCTTC CASSLGYRGGETSYTF TRBJ1-2 NA TRBV7-9 NA
TGTGCCAGCTCGCCTGGACAGGAGTATGGCTACACCTTC CASSPGQEYGYTF TRBJ1-2 NA TRBV18 TRBD1
TGTGCCAGCGGACGGACTAGCCCCTACGAGCAGTACTTC CASGRTSPYEQYF TRBJ2-7 NA TRBV2 TRBD2
TGTGCCAGCACCGAGGTACAGATCTATGGCTACACCTTC CASTEVQIYGYTF TRBJ1-2 NA TRBV6-1 NA
TGTGCCTGGAGTAGGAGGGAGGGCCGGACAGATACGCAGTATTTT CAWSRREGRTDTQYF TRBJ2-3 NA TRBV30 TRBD2
TGTGCCAGCAGTGAATTAGGCGGGGGGGATGGCTACACCTTC CASSELGGGDGYTF TRBJ1-2 NA TRBV2 NA
TGTGCCAGTAGCCCGTACACCGGGGAGCTGTTTTTT CASSPYTGELFF TRBJ2-2 NA TRBV19 NA